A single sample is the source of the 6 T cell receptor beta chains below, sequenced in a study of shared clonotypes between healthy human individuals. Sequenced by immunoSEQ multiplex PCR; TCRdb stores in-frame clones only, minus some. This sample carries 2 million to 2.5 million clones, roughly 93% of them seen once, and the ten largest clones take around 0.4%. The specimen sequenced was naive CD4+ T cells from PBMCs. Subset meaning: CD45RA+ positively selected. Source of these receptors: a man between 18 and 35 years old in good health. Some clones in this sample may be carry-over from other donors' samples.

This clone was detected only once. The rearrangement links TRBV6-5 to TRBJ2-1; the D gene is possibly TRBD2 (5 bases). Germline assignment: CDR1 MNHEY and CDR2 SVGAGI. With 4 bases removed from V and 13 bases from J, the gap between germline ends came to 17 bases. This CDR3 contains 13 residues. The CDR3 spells CASSLLVPLRQFF. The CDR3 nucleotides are TGTGCCAGCAGTTTACTAGTCCCTCTACGCCAGTTCTTC.

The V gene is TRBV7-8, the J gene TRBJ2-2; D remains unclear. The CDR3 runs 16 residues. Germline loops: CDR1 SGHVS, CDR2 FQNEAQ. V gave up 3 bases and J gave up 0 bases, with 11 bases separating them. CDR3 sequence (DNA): TGTGCCAGCAGCTTCTTCAACCGGGCGAACACCGGGGAGCTGTTTTTT. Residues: CASSFFNRANTGELFF. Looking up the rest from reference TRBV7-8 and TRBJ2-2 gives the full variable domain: GAGVSQSPRYKVAKRGQDVALRCDPISGHVSLFWYQQALGQGPEFLTYFQNEAQLDKSGLPSDRFFAERPEGSVSTLKIQRTQQEDSAVYLCASSFFNRANTGELFFGEGSRLTVL.

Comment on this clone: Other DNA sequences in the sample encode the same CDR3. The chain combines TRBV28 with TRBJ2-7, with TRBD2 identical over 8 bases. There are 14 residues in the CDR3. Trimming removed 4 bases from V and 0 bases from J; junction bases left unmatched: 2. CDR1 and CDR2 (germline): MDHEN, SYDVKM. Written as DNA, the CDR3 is TGTGCCAGCAGTTCAAGCGGGAGCTCCTACGAGCAGTACTTC. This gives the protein CASSSSGSSYEQYF. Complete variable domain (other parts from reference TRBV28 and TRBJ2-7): DVKVTQSSRYLVKRTGEKVFLECVQDMDHENMFWYRQDPGLGLRLIYFSYDVKMKEKGDIPEGYSVSREKKERFSLILESASTNQTSMYLCASSSSGSSYEQYFGPGTRLTVT.

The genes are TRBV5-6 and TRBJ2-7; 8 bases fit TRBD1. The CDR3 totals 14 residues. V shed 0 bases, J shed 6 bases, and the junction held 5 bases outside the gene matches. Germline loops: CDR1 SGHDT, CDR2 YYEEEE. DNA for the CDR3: TGTGCCAGCAGCTTGGGGACAGGGCCCCGCGAGCAGTACTTC. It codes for CASSLGTGPREQYF.

This CDR3 reads CASSLGQGAGNQPQHF. The CDR3 nucleotides are TGTGCCAGCAGCTTAGGACAGGGGGCAGGGAATCAGCCCCAGCATTTT. The rearrangement joins TRBV7-6 to TRBJ1-5; 10 bases match TRBD1. In germline, CDR1 is SGHVS, CDR2 FNYEAQ. This CDR3 contains 16 residues. V shed 1 base, J shed 4 bases, and the junction held 4 bases outside the gene matches.

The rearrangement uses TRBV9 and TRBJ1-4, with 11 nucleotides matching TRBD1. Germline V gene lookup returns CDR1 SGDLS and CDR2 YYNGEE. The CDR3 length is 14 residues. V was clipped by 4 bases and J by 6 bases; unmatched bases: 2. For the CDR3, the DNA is TGTGCCAGCAGCTGGGACAGGGGGGATGAAAAACTGTTTTTT. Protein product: CASSWDRGDEKLFF.